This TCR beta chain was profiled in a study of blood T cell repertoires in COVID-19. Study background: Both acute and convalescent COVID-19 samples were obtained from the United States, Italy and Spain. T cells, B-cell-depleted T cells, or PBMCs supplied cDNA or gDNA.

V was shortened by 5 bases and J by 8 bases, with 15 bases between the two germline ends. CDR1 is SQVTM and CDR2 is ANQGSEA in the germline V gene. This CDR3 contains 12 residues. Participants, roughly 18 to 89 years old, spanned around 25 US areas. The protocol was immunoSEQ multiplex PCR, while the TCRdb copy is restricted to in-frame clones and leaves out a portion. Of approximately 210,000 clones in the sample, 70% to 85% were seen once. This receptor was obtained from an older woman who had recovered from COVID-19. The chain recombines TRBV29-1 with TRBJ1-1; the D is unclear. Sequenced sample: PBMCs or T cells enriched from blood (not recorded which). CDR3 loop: CSVSKTAREAFF. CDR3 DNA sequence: TGCAGCGTTTCTAAAACAGCACGGGAAGCTTTCTTT.